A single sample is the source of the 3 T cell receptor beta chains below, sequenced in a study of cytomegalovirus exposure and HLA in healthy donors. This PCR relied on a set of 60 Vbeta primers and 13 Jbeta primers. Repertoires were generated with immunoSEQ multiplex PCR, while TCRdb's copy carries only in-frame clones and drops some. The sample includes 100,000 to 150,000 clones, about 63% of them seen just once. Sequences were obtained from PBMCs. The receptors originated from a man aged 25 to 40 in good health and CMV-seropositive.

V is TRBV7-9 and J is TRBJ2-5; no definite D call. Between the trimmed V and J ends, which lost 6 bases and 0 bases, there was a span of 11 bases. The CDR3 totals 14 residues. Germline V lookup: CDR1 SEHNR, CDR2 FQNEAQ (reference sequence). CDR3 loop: CASRRLDHQETQYF. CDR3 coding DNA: TGTGCCAGCAGGAGGCTAGATCACCAAGAGACCCAGTACTTC.

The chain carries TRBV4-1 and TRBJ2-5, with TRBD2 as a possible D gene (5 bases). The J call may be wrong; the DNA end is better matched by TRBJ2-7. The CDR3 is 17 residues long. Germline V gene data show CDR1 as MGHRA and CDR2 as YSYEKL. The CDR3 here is CASSQDHPRTDDYEQYF. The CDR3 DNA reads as TGCGCCAGCAGCCAAGACCACCCACGGACTGACGACTACGAGCAGTACTTC.

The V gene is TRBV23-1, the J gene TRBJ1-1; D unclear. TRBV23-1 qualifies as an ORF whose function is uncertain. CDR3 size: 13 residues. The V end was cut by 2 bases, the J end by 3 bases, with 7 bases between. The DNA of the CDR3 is TGCGCCAGCAGTCAACCGGAGGACACTGAAGCTTTCTTT. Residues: CASSQPEDTEAFF.